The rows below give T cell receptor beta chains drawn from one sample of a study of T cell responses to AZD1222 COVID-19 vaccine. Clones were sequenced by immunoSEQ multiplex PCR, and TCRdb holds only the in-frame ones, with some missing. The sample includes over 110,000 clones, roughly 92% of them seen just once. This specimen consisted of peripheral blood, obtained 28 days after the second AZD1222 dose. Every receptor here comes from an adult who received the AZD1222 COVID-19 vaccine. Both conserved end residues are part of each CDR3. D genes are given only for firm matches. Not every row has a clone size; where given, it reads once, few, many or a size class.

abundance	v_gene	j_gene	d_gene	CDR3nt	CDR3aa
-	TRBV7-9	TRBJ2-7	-	TGTGCCAGCAGCTTAGGCTATGCAGGGTTGGGGCAGTACTTC	CASSLGYAGLGQYF
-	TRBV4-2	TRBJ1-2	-	TGTGCCAGCAGCCAAGAACGGGCAAGTCTATCGGGGGGCTACACCTTC	CASSQERASLSGGYTF
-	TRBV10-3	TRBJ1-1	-	TGTGCCATCAGTGGGGGGGTCAGGGCTGCAGATGAAGCTTTCTTT	CAISGGVRAADEAFF
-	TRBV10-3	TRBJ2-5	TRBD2	TGTGCCATCAGTGCAGCGGGAGAAGAGACCCAGTACTTC	CAISAAGEETQYF
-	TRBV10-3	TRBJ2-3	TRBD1	TGTGCCATCAGTGAGTGGGGACAGAACACAGATACGCAGTATTTT	CAISEWGQNTDTQYF
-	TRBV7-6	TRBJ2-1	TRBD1	TGTGCCAGCAGCCCTGCCCAGGGGGCCTACAATGAGCAGTTCTTC	CASSPAQGAYNEQFF
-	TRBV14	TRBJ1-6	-	TGTGCCAGCAGCCAAGATGGGGGGGCGGCGTATTCACCCCTCCACTTT	CASSQDGGAAYSPLHF
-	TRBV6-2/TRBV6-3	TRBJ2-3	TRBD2	TGTGCCAGCAGCCCCGCGGCTAGCGGGGTAGATACGCAGTATTTT	CASSPAASGVDTQYF
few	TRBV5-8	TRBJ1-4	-	TGTGCCAGCAGCCTCGGACGGCCGGCAACTAATGAAAAACTGTTTTTT	CASSLGRPATNEKLFF
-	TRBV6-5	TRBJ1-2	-	TGTGCCAGCAGTTATCGTGATAGGGGCTATGGCTACACCTTC	CASSYRDRGYGYTF
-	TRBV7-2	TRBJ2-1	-	TGTGCCAGCCTCCTCGGGGGTACTGACAATGAGCAGTTCTTC	CASLLGGTDNEQFF
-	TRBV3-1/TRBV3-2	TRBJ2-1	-	TGTGCCAGCAGCCAAGATTACAGTGCCTCCTACAATGAGCAGTTCTTC	CASSQDYSASYNEQFF
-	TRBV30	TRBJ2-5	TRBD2	TGTGCCTGGAGTCTAGCGGGTTCCACTTACAGGGAGACCCAGTACTTC	CAWSLAGSTYRETQYF
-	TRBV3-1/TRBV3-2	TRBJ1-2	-	TGTGCCAGCAGCCAAGGGATTGGGTACTTAAACTATGGCTACACCTTC	CASSQGIGYLNYGYTF
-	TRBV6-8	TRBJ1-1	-	TGTGCCAGCAGCCACTTAGGGCAGGGAAACACTGAAGCTTTCTTT	CASSHLGQGNTEAFF
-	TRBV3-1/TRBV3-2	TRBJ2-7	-	TGTGCCAGCAGTCCCCCGCGTTCCGGTTACGGGCAGTACTTC	CASSPPRSGYGQYF
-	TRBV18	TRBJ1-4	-	TGTGCCAGCTCACCAGACTCCGGCGGGGAAAAACTGTTTTTT	CASSPDSGGEKLFF
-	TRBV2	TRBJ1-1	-	TGTGCCAGCAGTCCGATGGGCCTTAACACTGAAGCTTTCTTT	CASSPMGLNTEAFF
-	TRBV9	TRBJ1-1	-	TGTGCCAGCAGCCCCGTAGACAGGTTGAACACTGAAGCTTTCTTT	CASSPVDRLNTEAFF
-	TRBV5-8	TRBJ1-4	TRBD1	TGTGCCAGCGGTTACAGGGGAGGTGAAAAACTGTTTTTT	CASGYRGGEKLFF
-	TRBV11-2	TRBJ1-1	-	TGTGCCAGCACCTTACTGCCGGCGACGAACACTGAAGCTTTCTTT	CASTLLPATNTEAFF
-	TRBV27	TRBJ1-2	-	TGTGCCAGCAGACCCGGCGCAGGGTATGGCTACACCTTC	CASRPGAGYGYTF
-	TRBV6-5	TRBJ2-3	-	TGTGCCAGCGATTGGCATTATACTAGCACAGATACGCAGTATTTT	CASDWHYTSTDTQYF
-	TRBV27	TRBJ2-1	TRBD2	TGTGCCAGCAGCACTGCCGGGACTAGCGGGAATGGTGAGCAGTTCTTC	CASSTAGTSGNGEQFF
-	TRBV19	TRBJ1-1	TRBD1	TGTGCCAGTAGTCTCGGACAGGGCCCTCTAGGAGCTTTCTTT	CASSLGQGPLGAFF
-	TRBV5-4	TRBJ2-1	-	TGTGCCAGCAGCTCTCCTATTGAGCAGTTCTTC	CASSSPIEQFF
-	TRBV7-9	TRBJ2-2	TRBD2	TGTGCCAGCAGCCACTGGCGGGAGGGGAACACCGGGGAGCTGTTTTTT	CASSHWREGNTGELFF
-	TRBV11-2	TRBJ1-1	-	TGTGCCAGCAGCCGATCATTCTCAAACACTGAAGCTTTCTTT	CASSRSFSNTEAFF
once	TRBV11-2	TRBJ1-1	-	TGTGCCAGCAGCACCCGGGGCGAGTTGAACACTGAAGCTTTCTTT	CASSTRGELNTEAFF
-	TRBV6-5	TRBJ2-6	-	TGTGCCAGCAGTTCAGACTCTGGGGCCAACGTCCTGACTTTC	CASSSDSGANVLTF
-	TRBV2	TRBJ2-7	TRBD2	TGTGCCAGCAGTTCTCAGGGGACTAGCGGGGAGCAGTACTTC	CASSSQGTSGEQYF
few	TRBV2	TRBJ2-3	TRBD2	TGTGCCAGCAGTGAAGAGGGACTAGGGCCCGATACGCAGTATTTT	CASSEEGLGPDTQYF
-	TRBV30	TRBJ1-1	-	TGTGCCTGGAGTGTAGCCCCGATCCGGAACACTGAAGCTTTCTTT	CAWSVAPIRNTEAFF
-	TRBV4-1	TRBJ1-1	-	TGCGCCAGCAGCCAAAAGGCGGGGGCGAACACTGAAGCTTTCTTT	CASSQKAGANTEAFF
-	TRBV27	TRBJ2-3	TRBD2	TGTGCCAGCAGTTGGGCTAGCGGGACTAGCACAGATACGCAGTATTTT	CASSWASGTSTDTQYF
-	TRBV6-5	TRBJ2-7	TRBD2	TGTGCCAGCAGTTACTCGGCGGGAGAGCTCTACGAGCAGTACTTC	CASSYSAGELYEQYF
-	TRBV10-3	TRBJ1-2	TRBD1	TGTGCCATCACCGGACAGGGGCTGAACTATGGCTACACCTTC	CAITGQGLNYGYTF
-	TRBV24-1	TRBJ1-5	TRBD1	TGTGCCACCAGTCGACAGGGGGATCAGCCCCAGCATTTT	CATSRQGDQPQHF
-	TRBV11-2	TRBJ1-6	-	TGTGCCAGCAGCTTAGTAAGCTCCTATAATTCACCCCTCCACTTT	CASSLVSSYNSPLHF
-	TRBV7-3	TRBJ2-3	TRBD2	TGTGCCAGCAGCTTATCTAGCGGGGGGGCGGCAGATACGCAGTATTTT	CASSLSSGGAADTQYF
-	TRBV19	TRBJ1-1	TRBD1	TGTGCCAGTAGTAAGGACAGGGGGCGGACTGAAGCTTTCTTT	CASSKDRGRTEAFF
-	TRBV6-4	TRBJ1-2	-	TGTGCCAGCAGTGACGAAACAGGGAAAGGCTACACCTTC	CASSDETGKGYTF
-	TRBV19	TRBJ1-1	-	TGTGCCAGTAGTAGCGTGGGCCGGGGCACTGAAGCTTTCTTT	CASSSVGRGTEAFF
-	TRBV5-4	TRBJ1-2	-	TGTGCCAGCAGCTTGGCCGAAGACTACTACCTAGGGGAGGGTGGCTACACCTTC	CASSLAEDYYLGEGGYTF
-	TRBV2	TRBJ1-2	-	TGTGCCAGCAGGGTACTAAGGGATGGCTACACCTTC	CASRVLRDGYTF
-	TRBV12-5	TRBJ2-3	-	TGTGCTAGTGGTTTGGGTAGGACAGACACAGATACGCAGTATTTT	CASGLGRTDTDTQYF
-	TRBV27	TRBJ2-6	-	TGTGCCAGCAGTTTATCAGGCCCTGGGGCCAACGTCCTGACTTTC	CASSLSGPGANVLTF
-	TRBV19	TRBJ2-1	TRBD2	TGTGCCAGTAGTTCCCGTGAGGGAGGGGCCTACAATGAGCAGTTCTTC	CASSSREGGAYNEQFF
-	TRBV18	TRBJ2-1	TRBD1	TGTGCCAGCTCACCAGGGACAGGGGTTCGTAATGAGCAGTTCTTC	CASSPGTGVRNEQFF
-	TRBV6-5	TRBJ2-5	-	TGTGCCAGCAGCTCACCGACCTTTATGAAGACCCAGTACTTC	CASSSPTFMKTQYF